Each of the 28 T cell receptor beta chains below was sequenced from the same sample in a study of T cells in Graves' hyperthyroidism and ophthalmopathy. Regions amplified from RNA transcripts were the TCR beta CDR3 regions. First-round RT-PCR of the TCR CDR3 relied on the HTBI primer set. TCRdb analysed the multiplex PCR reads with MiXCR anew, one entry per CDR3 protein. The table lists under 700,000 distinct CDR3 sequences, roughly a sixth of them singletons, with 15% to 20% in the top ten. Material for sequencing was blood. The receptors stem from a woman aged 18-29 years with Graves' hyperthyroidism.

A few counts support this clonotype. The V and J genes are TRBV12-3 or TRBV12-4 and TRBJ2-7, with 8 bases identical to TRBD2. V trimming: 5 bases; J trimming: 4 bases; junction bases outside the gene matches: 10. The CDR3 spans 15 residues. The chain's CDR3 is CASSRGGAGVYEQYF. The CDR3 DNA is TGTGCCAGCAGTCGGGGGGGAGCGGGAGTATACGAGCAGTACTTC.

The chain links TRBV29-1 to TRBJ2-7; D ambiguous. Germline CDR1 is SQVTM and CDR2 is ANQGSEA. This CDR3 has 14 residues. The germline V and J ends were trimmed by 1 base and 2 bases, with 12 bases remaining between them. CDR3 nucleotide sequence: TGCAGCGTTGAAGTTAGGCAGGCGACCTACGAGCAGTACTTC. Protein: CSVEVRQATYEQYF.

The chain carries TRBV5-1 and TRBJ2-3; 15 bases map to TRBD2. The CDR3 sequence is 18 residues long. Germline CDR1 SGHRS, CDR2 YFSETQ. J lost 0 bases, V lost 4 bases, and 6 bases had no gene match. The CDR3 DNA sequence: TGCGCCAGCAGCACCGGACTAGCGGGAGGGCGGAGCACAGATACGCAGTATTTT. Encoded protein: CASSTGLAGGRSTDTQYF.

This chain links TRBV6-1 with TRBJ1-1, with D perhaps matching TRBD1 (6 bases). The V gene's germline CDR1 is MNHNS and CDR2 SASEGT. This CDR3 region has 15 residues. Trimming took off 5 bases at V and 3 bases at J, with 16 bases between the two ends. CDR3 loop: CASSRGSPRHTEAFF. As DNA, the CDR3 is TGTGCCAGCAGTAGGGGGTCACCGAGGCACACTGAAGCTTTCTTT.

CDR3 region: CASSSTVRYSPLHF. Written as DNA, the CDR3 is TGTGCCAGCAGCTCAACTGTCAGGTATTCACCCCTCCACTTT. The chain carries TRBV3-1 and TRBJ1-6; no clear D gene. Trimming left V 5 bases short and J 8 bases short, with 13 bases between. CDR1 LGHDT and CDR2 YNNKEL come from the germline V gene (reference sequence). The CDR3 runs to 14 residues.

Regarding this clonotype: It may be a read error: a sequence one base away is much more abundant. The chain couples TRBV6-5 to TRBJ1-4; a possible D gene is TRBD1 (5 bases). The germline V gene has CDR1 MNHEY and CDR2 SVGAGI. The V gene lost 0 bases and the J gene lost 5 bases, with 10 bases spanning the gap. CDR3 length: 15 residues. This CDR3 is CASSYSGPANEKLFF. The CDR3 bases are TGTGCCAGCAGTTACTCGGGACCTGCGAATGAAAAACTGTTTTTT.

This clonotype was observed a few times. Because the CDR3 is missing its conserved closing phenylalanine or tryptophan, this is likely a read error. The V and J genes are TRBV6-1 and TRBJ2-5; 7 bases match TRBD1. V was pared by 3 bases and J by 2 bases, with 15 bases of the junction left unmatched. The CDR3 covers 18 residues. Germline lookup yields CDR1 MNHNS and CDR2 SASEGT. The CDR3 protein is CASSETGNVHTRQETQYL. The CDR3 DNA sequence: TGTGCCAGCAGTGAGACAGGGAATGTGCACACGAGACAAGAGACCCAGTACCTC.

This clonotype was recorded a few times. The chain is built from TRBV24-1 and TRBJ2-1, with 8 bases lining up with TRBD2. CDR1 and CDR2 from the germline V gene are KGHDR and SFDVKD. The CDR3 runs 14 residues. J was trimmed by 3 bases and V by 7 bases; bases with no gene match: 4. CDR3 DNA sequence: TGTGCCACCAGCGGGGGGGCATTCTACAATGAGCAGTTCTTC. Translating it yields CATSGGAFYNEQFF.

This clonotype has more than one count but fewer than ten. V usage is TRBV6-1 and J usage is TRBJ2-3; TRBD1 matches at 8 bases. Per germline, CDR1 MNHNS and CDR2 SASEGT. With V trimmed by 5 bases and J by 4 bases, 5 bases remained unmatched. The CDR3 length is 14 residues. CDR3 sequence: CASSRTGIADTQYF. The CDR3 region has the DNA TGTGCCAGCAGTCGGACAGGGATCGCAGATACGCAGTATTTT.

At least ten counts were recorded for this clonotype. The chain carries TRBV7-2 and TRBJ2-7; D might be TRBD1 or TRBD2, each matching 5 bases. CDR1 is SGHTA, CDR2 FQGNSA, per germline. The CDR3 loop spans 15 amino acids. The V and J ends lost 1 base and 3 bases respectively, with 13 bases between them. The CDR3: CASSLGGGRIYEQYF. The CDR3 DNA is TGTGCCAGCAGCTTAGGGGGCGGGCGAATCTACGAGCAGTACTTC.

The gene calls are TRBV9 and TRBJ2-7; the match to TRBD2 covers 12 bases. Germline-derived CDR1 and CDR2 are SGDLS and YYNGEE. This CDR3 is 14 amino acids long. V lost 3 bases to trimming and J lost 6 bases; unmatched junction nucleotides: 4. CDR3 in amino acids: CASSATSGGLEQYF. The CDR3 bases are TGTGCCAGCAGCGCGACTAGCGGGGGCCTCGAGCAGTACTTC.

This clonotype was counted at least ten times. This chain uses TRBV20-1 with TRBJ2-1, with TRBD2 identical over 8 bases. The junction had 10 bases not matched to a gene; V was cut back by 0 bases and J by 6 bases. This CDR3 is 16 amino acids long. Germline V gene sequence: CDR1 DFQATT, CDR2 SNEGSKA (reference sequence). CDR3 bases: TGCAGTGCTAGAGACCTTATAGCGGGGAGTGGCAATGAGCAGTTCTTC. Its protein product is CSARDLIAGSGNEQFF.

The gene calls are TRBV5-4 and TRBJ2-7; 7 nucleotides align to TRBD1. Germline-derived CDR1 and CDR2 are SGHNT and YYREEE (reference sequence). The J segment lost 0 bases and the V segment lost 4 bases, leaving 10 bases of the junction unmatched. This CDR3 contains 16 residues. The chain's CDR3 is CASSLSGTVGSYEQYF. CDR3 coding DNA: TGTGCCAGCAGCCTTTCCGGGACAGTGGGCTCCTACGAGCAGTACTTC.

This clonotype was seen at least ten times. This rearrangement joins TRBV11-2 to TRBJ2-1, with D maybe TRBD2 (6 bases). The germline V gene encodes CDR1 SGHAT and CDR2 FQNNGV. V shed 5 bases and J shed 7 bases, with 15 bases lying between them. The CDR3 contains 14 residues. The CDR3 sequence is CASSLRDSLNEQFF. The CDR3 nucleotides read TGTGCCAGCAGCCTCCGGGACTCCCTAAATGAGCAGTTCTTC.

This clonotype was counted at least ten times. The chain's CDR3 is CASSSSGRASNEQFF. The CDR3 DNA follows: TGTGCCAGCAGTTCTAGCGGGAGGGCCTCTAATGAGCAGTTCTTC. V usage is TRBV12-3 or TRBV12-4 and J usage is TRBJ2-1; 12 positions agree with TRBD2. V shed 4 bases and J 7 bases; nucleotides not matched to a gene: 5. The CDR3 consists of 15 residues.

V gene TRBV28 combines with J gene TRBJ2-6; D is perhaps TRBD2 (5 bases). From germline, CDR1 is MDHEN and CDR2 SYDVKM. The V end lost 8 bases, the J end lost 1 base, and 12 bases lay between the germline ends. The CDR3 has 15 residues. As DNA, the CDR3 is TGTGCCAGCCTGAGGGCGCTTTCTGGGGCCAACGTCCTGACTTTC. This encodes CASLRALSGANVLTF.

The V and J genes are TRBV12-3 or TRBV12-4 and TRBJ2-7; 8 nucleotides align to TRBD2. J gave up 4 bases and V 6 bases, and 5 bases lay outside the gene matches. There are 13 residues in the CDR3. The CDR3 region has the DNA TGTGCCAGCAGACCGGGACTAGGATACGAGCAGTACTTC. This gives the protein CASRPGLGYEQYF.

This clonotype was seen only a few times. The V and J genes are TRBV5-1 and TRBJ2-7; 7 bases line up with TRBD1. Losses at the gene ends were 0 bases for V and 3 bases for J; bases not matched to a gene: 3. The CDR3 loop spans 14 amino acids. Germline-derived CDR1 and CDR2 are SGHRS and YFSETQ. CDR3 loop: CASSLAGQYYEQYF. As DNA, the CDR3 is TGCGCCAGCAGCTTGGCGGGACAGTACTACGAGCAGTACTTC.

This clonotype was seen more than once but under ten times. This sequence joins TRBV20-1 and TRBJ2-2; no firm D call. CDR3 length: 15 residues. Trimming shortened V by 3 bases and J by 3 bases, and 14 bases separated the two germline ends. The germline CDR1 and CDR2 sequences are DFQATT and SNEGSKA (reference sequence). The CDR3 DNA follows: TGCAGTGCTAGGAATGAGTGGCAGGACACCGGGGAGCTGTTTTTT. Encoded protein: CSARNEWQDTGELFF.

The chain is built from TRBV6-1 and TRBJ1-6; no clear D. V lost 9 bases and J 5 bases, leaving 17 bases between the germline ends. The germline V gene encodes CDR1 MNHNS and CDR2 SASEGT. This CDR3 comprises 15 residues. CDR3: CASLEWVFHNSPLHF. CDR3 bases: TGTGCCAGTCTAGAATGGGTATTTCATAATTCACCCCTCCACTTT.

This clonotype was detected ten times or more. The chain carries TRBV7-2 and TRBJ2-7, with 10 bases identical to TRBD2. The CDR3 covers 16 residues. Germline V gene lookup returns CDR1 SGHTA and CDR2 FQGNSA. The trim removed 2 bases at V and 4 bases at J, leaving 8 bases unmatched. CDR3 nucleotides: TGTGCCAGCAGCTTATCGGTACTAGCGGGAAAATACGAGCAGTACTTC. It yields the protein CASSLSVLAGKYEQYF.

This clonotype was counted at least ten times. This rearrangement joins TRBV11-2 to TRBJ2-3; 8 positions agree with TRBD2. The CDR3 covers 20 residues. V lost 3 bases and J lost 1; bases outside the gene matches: 18. CDR1 SGHAT and CDR2 FQNNGV come from the germline V gene. The CDR3 nucleotides read TGTGCCAGCAGCTTGGTTTGGGGCAGGTCCCTACTAGCGGGCACAGATACGCAGTATTTT. Its translation is CASSLVWGRSLLAGTDTQYF.

The genes are TRBV5-1 and TRBJ2-7; TRBD1 matches at 9 bases. The CDR3 extends over 16 amino acids. Looked up from germline, CDR1 is SGHRS and CDR2 is YFSETQ. J gave up 2 bases and V 2 bases, and 8 bases lay outside the gene matches. CDR3 DNA: TGCGCCAGCAGCTTAGGATGGGGACAGGGTGCCTACGAGCAGTACTTC. Its translation: CASSLGWGQGAYEQYF.

This clonotype was detected ten times or more. The chain joins TRBV29-1 to TRBJ1-1; tentatively, D is TRBD1 (5 bases). Germline V gene sequence: CDR1 SQVTM, CDR2 ANQGSEA. CDR3 length equals 14 residues. Trimming left V 5 bases short and J 4 bases short, with 17 bases between. CDR3 region: CSVSTHGRGTEAFF. The CDR3 DNA follows: TGCAGCGTTTCCACACACGGGAGGGGCACTGAAGCTTTCTTT.

This clonotype was picked up many times. The chain combines TRBV29-1 with TRBJ2-1, with 8 bases that match TRBD2. The CDR3 is 14 residues long. Germline V gives CDR1 SQVTM, CDR2 ANQGSEA. Unmatched junction bases numbered 4, after V lost 4 bases and J lost 2 bases. CDR3 protein: CSVAGGAAYNEQFF. The CDR3 coding sequence is TGCAGCGTTGCCGGGGGGGCCGCCTACAATGAGCAGTTCTTC.

This chain's CDR3 is CASSQEDRGRFYNEQFF. The CDR3 DNA follows: TGTGCCAGCAGCCAAGAGGACAGGGGGCGCTTCTACAATGAGCAGTTCTTC. This chain uses TRBV14 with TRBJ2-1; TRBD1 aligns across 11 bases. V was pared by 0 bases and J by 3 bases, with 4 bases of the junction left unmatched. CDR3 length equals 17 residues. CDR1 SGHDN and CDR2 FVKESK come from the germline V gene.

The table lists this clonotype with many counts. This chain connects TRBV5-1 to TRBJ1-1, with 8 bases that match TRBD1. Germline V lookup: CDR1 SGHRS, CDR2 YFSETQ. Unmatched junction bases numbered 3, after V lost 4 bases and J lost 1 base. The length of the CDR3 is 14 residues. The DNA of the CDR3 is TGCGCCAGCAGCGCCGGGACAGGGAACACTGAAGCTTTCTTT. Amino acids: CASSAGTGNTEAFF. The full variable domain, completed using reference TRBV5-1 and TRBJ1-1, is KAGVTQTPRYLIKTRGQQVTLSCSPISGHRSVSWYQQTPGQGLQFLFEYFSETQRNKGNFPGRFSGRQFSNSRSEMNVSTLELGDSALYLCASSAGTGNTEAFFGQGTRLTVV.

This clonotype was picked up many times. The junction departs from germline at one end; a sequencing error may be responsible. The V call is TRBV5-1, the J call TRBJ1-6; perhaps TRBD1 as D (5 bases). CDR1 and CDR2 from the germline V gene are SGHRS and YFSETQ. The CDR3 sequence is 14 residues long. The CDR3 region is CAGSLARDNSPLHF. The CDR3 DNA follows: TGCGCCGGCAGCTTGGCCAGGGATAATTCACCCCTCCACTTT.